This is a list of T cell receptor beta chains from one sample in a study of blood T cell repertoires in COVID-19. Using immunoSEQ multiplex PCR, the repertoire was profiled, and TCRdb retains in-frame clones only, with some absent. The sample includes approximately 210,000 clones, approximately 84% of them seen just once. The sequenced sample consisted of PBMCs or T cells enriched from blood (not recorded which). These receptors came from a man aged 40-55 years who had recovered from COVID-19. CDR3s include the opening cysteine and the closing phenylalanine or tryptophan. The listing skips clone size in some rows; elsewhere it reads once, few, many or a size class.

clone_size j_call v_call cdr3_aa
NA TRBJ1-1 TRBV27 CASSGTGGLGFF
NA TRBJ2-7 TRBV7-9 CASSLEGTVLSYEQYF
NA TRBJ1-6 TRBV25-1 CASSELDRDNSPLHF
NA TRBJ2-3 TRBV4-1 CASSHRTRVVDTQYF
NA TRBJ1-5 TRBV3-1/TRBV3-2 CASSHLPGDQPQHF
NA TRBJ1-2 TRBV3-1/TRBV3-2 CASSPQTGGDTF
NA TRBJ2-1 TRBV18 CASSPRAAGNEQFF
few TRBJ1-6 TRBV5-1 CASRPGTGGSPLHF
NA TRBJ1-2 TRBV29-1 CSVGRESGYGYTF
NA TRBJ2-1 TRBV11-3 CASSLEGDYNEQFF
few TRBJ2-7 TRBV11-2 CASSRGTVNEQYF
NA TRBJ2-1 TRBV21-1 CASSPLAGEFEQFF
NA TRBJ1-4 TRBV4-3 CASSQDMAVLKLFF
NA TRBJ2-2 TRBV29-1 CSVDRGHTGELFF
NA TRBJ1-4 TRBV18 CASSPDRDSEKLFF
NA TRBJ2-7 TRBV6-2/TRBV6-3 CASSYTGTSDEQYF
NA TRBJ1-5 TRBV4-3 CASSPQGSNQPQHF
few TRBJ2-1 TRBV11-2 CASSLAAGGLSEQFF
many TRBJ1-1 TRBV19 CASSTSDRGPEAFF
NA TRBJ1-5 TRBV7-9 CASSLAQGQGGQPQHF
once TRBJ2-1 TRBV30 CALTRVPYNEQFF
once TRBJ1-2 TRBV5-5 CASRGGDTHLYGYTF
NA TRBJ1-1 TRBV28 CASSSGSPARAFF
NA TRBJ1-1 TRBV7-3 CASSFLGREGRTEAFF
NA TRBJ1-2 TRBV5-4 CASSLQSGQGVYGYTF
NA TRBJ2-4 TRBV5-5 CASSTLAGDGIQYF
NA TRBJ1-4 TRBV19 CASSRRGQGSSPEKLFF
few TRBJ1-2 TRBV7-3 CASSLNQGGYGYTF
NA TRBJ1-1 TRBV14 CASSPDRARAFF
NA TRBJ1-3 TRBV5-1 CASSLDRGLGNTIYF
NA TRBJ1-2 TRBV6-1 CASSEFPTEPYGYTF
NA TRBJ2-1 TRBV5-4 CASSAGNEQFF
NA TRBJ1-1 TRBV5-1 CASSPTGGENTEAFF
NA TRBJ2-7 TRBV14 CASSPRAGRALPTAYEQYF
few TRBJ2-3 TRBV6-5 CASSYGHPTDTQYF
NA TRBJ1-2 TRBV2 CASTQGQGINYGYTF
NA TRBJ1-2 TRBV11-2 CASSLDLWRGSVRNGYTF
few TRBJ1-1 TRBV5-8 CASSFKTGDTEAFF
NA TRBJ1-6 TRBV7-6 CASSSILQGPLHF
NA TRBJ2-6 TRBV7-9 CASSFPGQGRPPGANVLTF
NA TRBJ2-2 TRBV19 CASRRTGELFF
NA TRBJ1-2 TRBV5-1 CASSLGATGVSSDGYTF
NA TRBJ2-7 TRBV5-8 CASTPDSYEQYF
NA TRBJ2-7 TRBV5-1 CASKVAGGTKSYEQYF
NA TRBJ1-6 TRBV19 CASSIQGEWDNSPLHF
NA TRBJ1-1 TRBV6-5 CASSSNRDMNTEAFF
once TRBJ2-5 TRBV3-1/TRBV3-2 CASSPTRGAQETQYF
NA TRBJ1-2 TRBV2 CASRDRGSTNYGYTF
NA TRBJ1-6 TRBV5-1 CASSLEGGVNSPLHF
NA TRBJ1-5 TRBV30 CAWSPGSNQPQHF
NA TRBJ1-6 TRBV7-8 CASSRSFLTGINSPLHF
NA TRBJ1-6 TRBV11-2 CASNSRRPMSLHF
NA TRBJ2-1 TRBV18 CASSSGLLNEQFF
NA TRBJ1-6 TRBV3-1/TRBV3-2 CASSQDLLGQPLHF
few TRBJ1-4 TRBV29-1 CSVAVRQRNEKLFF